These 32 T cell receptor beta chains share one sample of origin, sequenced in a study of blood T cell repertoires in COVID-19. Sequencing used immunoSEQ multiplex PCR; TCRdb keeps in-frame clones, though not all of them. The data contain about 260,000 clones, 88% of them singletons. The sequencing input was peripheral blood. These TCRs come from a man aged 60 to 69 who had recovered from COVID-19.

In this sample, this clone turned up once. The chain carries TRBV9 and TRBJ2-5; possible D gene TRBD1, 5 bases. The CDR3 is 16 residues long. Trimming removed 0 bases at V and 4 bases at J, with 16 bases between. CDR1 is SGDLS and CDR2 is YYNGEE in the germline V gene. The CDR3 sequence: CASSVAFRGGVETQYF. CDR3 DNA: TGTGCCAGCAGCGTAGCTTTTAGGGGTGGAGTAGAGACCCAGTACTTC.

The chain combines TRBV29-1 with TRBJ1-2; maybe TRBD1 (6 bases). The germline V gene encodes CDR1 SQVTM and CDR2 ANQGSEA. The V end lost 5 bases, the J end lost 4 bases, and 14 bases lay between the germline ends. The CDR3 is 13 amino acids. DNA for the CDR3: TGCAGCGTTAAGACAGGCTATACCTATGGCTACACCTTC. Its protein product is CSVKTGYTYGYTF.

This chain joins TRBV10-1 and TRBJ2-6, with 11 nucleotides matching TRBD2. V shed 6 bases, J shed 0 bases, and the junction held 7 bases outside the gene matches. The germline V gene encodes CDR1 WNHNN and CDR2 SYGVQD (reference sequence). This CDR3 region has 18 residues. In nucleotides, the CDR3 is TGCGCCAGCAGGCTGACTAGCGGGAAGAGCTCTGGGGCCAACGTCCTGACTTTC. Encoded protein: CASRLTSGKSSGANVLTF.

The V call is TRBV10-3, the J call TRBJ2-1, with 8 nucleotides matching TRBD2. Germline V CDR1 and CDR2: ENHRY, SYGVKD. V lost 2 bases and J lost 10; bases outside the gene matches: 10. The CDR3 runs 15 residues. The CDR3 here is CAISEPGGAGDEQFF. The CDR3 coding sequence is TGTGCCATCAGTGAGCCCGGGGGAGCGGGGGACGAGCAGTTCTTC.

CDR3 bases: TGCGCCAGCAGCTTGCAGGGACAGGGTGCCGGGGCCAACGTCCTGACTTTC. Translated, it gives CASSLQGQGAGANVLTF. This sequence joins TRBV5-1 and TRBJ2-6, with 9 positions matching TRBD1. The length of the CDR3 is 17 residues. The V gene end was trimmed by 1 base and the J gene end by 4 bases; junction bases not matched to a gene: 6. CDR1 and CDR2 (germline): SGHRS, YFSETQ. Full variable domain (outside the CDR3, taken from reference TRBV5-1 and TRBJ2-6): KAGVTQTPRYLIKTRGQQVTLSCSPISGHRSVSWYQQTPGQGLQFLFEYFSETQRNKGNFPGRFSGRQFSNSRSEMNVSTLELGDSALYLCASSLQGQGAGANVLTFGAGSRLTVL.

V is TRBV11-2 and J is TRBJ2-7; TRBD1 agrees at 7 bases. This CDR3 has 14 amino acids. Germline trimming cut 4 bases from V and 2 bases from J; bases unmatched to any gene: 5. CDR1 is SGHAT and CDR2 is FQNNGV in the germline V gene. CDR3 coding DNA: TGTGCCAGCAGCTCAACCGGGACAGCCTACGAGCAGTACTTC. Protein product: CASSSTGTAYEQYF.

The CDR3 region is CASSFGSSNQPQHF. CDR3 DNA sequence: TGTGCCAGCAGCTTTGGCTCGAGCAATCAGCCCCAGCATTTT. The chain joins TRBV11-2 to TRBJ1-5; no clear D gene. Trimming left V 3 bases short and J 1 base short, with 7 bases between. CDR1 and CDR2 (germline): SGHAT, FQNNGV. The CDR3 extends over 14 amino acids.

CDR3: CASSPTGQSEKLFF. Written as DNA, the CDR3 is TGTGCCAGCTCACCAACGGGACAGAGCGAAAAACTGTTTTTT. This chain links TRBV18 with TRBJ1-4; 7 bases fit TRBD1. This CDR3 region has 14 residues. Germline CDR1 KGHSH, CDR2 LQKENI. Germline trimming cut 2 bases from V and 8 bases from J; bases unmatched to any gene: 5.

The chain couples TRBV25-1 to TRBJ1-4; perhaps TRBD1 as D (5 bases). This CDR3 comprises 13 residues. In germline, CDR1 is MGHDK, CDR2 SYGVNS. Trimming took 6 bases from V and 11 from J, leaving 16 bases between them. The DNA of the CDR3 is TGTGCCAGCAGGGCTAGAGGGGAGGTTAAACTGTTTTTT. Protein product: CASRARGEVKLFF.

As regards this clone: Other DNA sequences in the sample encode the same CDR3. The chain joins TRBV11-2 to TRBJ1-5; D is perhaps TRBD1 (6 bases). In germline, CDR1 is SGHAT, CDR2 FQNNGV. There are 14 residues in the CDR3. Trimming removed 1 base from V and 3 bases from J, with 7 bases in between. CDR3: CASSLAGDNQPQHF. DNA for the CDR3: TGTGCCAGCAGCTTAGCAGGGGACAATCAGCCCCAGCATTTT. Supplemented by reference TRBV11-2 and TRBJ1-5, the full variable domain reads EAGVAQSPRYKIIEKRQSVAFWCNPISGHATLYWYQQILGQGPKLLIQFQNNGVVDDSQLPKDRFSAERLKGVDSTLKIQPAKLEDSAVYLCASSLAGDNQPQHFGDGTRLSIL.

This clone was seen a few times. The chain joins TRBV7-9 to TRBJ1-5, with D uncertain. The V gene lost 2 bases and the J gene lost 7 bases, with 15 bases spanning the gap. Germline V lookup: CDR1 SEHNR, CDR2 FQNEAQ (reference sequence). There are 15 residues in the CDR3. The CDR3 reads CASSLSVLGGQPQHF. The DNA for the CDR3 is TGTGCCAGCAGCTTATCGGTTTTAGGAGGGCAGCCCCAGCATTTT. Based on the CDR3 plus reference TRBV7-9 and TRBJ1-5, the full variable domain is DTGVSQNPRHKITKRGQNVTFRCDPISEHNRLYWYRQTLGQGPEFLTYFQNEAQLEKSRLLSDRFSAERPKGSFSTLEIQRTEQGDSAMYLCASSLSVLGGQPQHFGDGTRLSIL.

CDR3 bases: TGCGCCAGCAGCTTAGGACAGAGATACACTGAAGCTTTCTTT. This codes for CASSLGQRYTEAFF. The chain uses TRBV5-1 and TRBJ1-1; tentative D call: TRBD1 (6 bases). CDR1 and CDR2 (germline): SGHRS, YFSETQ. The CDR3 runs to 14 residues. V dropped 2 bases and J dropped 3 bases, with 11 bases sitting between them.

This sequence joins TRBV3-1 (or the pseudogene TRBV3-2) and TRBJ1-4; tentatively, D is TRBD1 (6 bases). CDR3 length: 15 residues. Germline values: CDR1 LGHDT, CDR2 YNNKEL (reference sequence). Trimming cost V 1 base and J 8 bases, with 14 bases left between them. The CDR3 is CASSQAGGGGEKLFF. CDR3 in DNA: TGTGCCAGCAGCCAAGCTGGGGGGGGCGGAGAAAAACTGTTTTTT.

This chain joins TRBV30 and TRBJ1-1; no clear D gene. V was pared by 3 bases and J by 3 bases, with 17 bases between. Looked up from germline, CDR1 is GTSNPN and CDR2 is SVGIG (reference sequence). The CDR3 extends over 15 amino acids. CDR3 coding DNA: TGTGCCTGGAGCGCCGGGAGGACGTTGGACACTGAAGCTTTCTTT. This encodes CAWSAGRTLDTEAFF.

The chain carries TRBV6-1 and TRBJ1-3, with a possible D match to TRBD1 (6 bases). This CDR3 has 15 amino acids. Germline V gene sequence: CDR1 MNHNS, CDR2 SASEGT. Trimming removed 1 base at V and 3 bases at J, with 10 bases between. The DNA of the CDR3 is TGTGCCAGCAGTGAAGGAAGGGGGTTTGGAAACACCATATATTTT. Amino acid sequence: CASSEGRGFGNTIYF.

The chain joins TRBV28 to TRBJ2-1; the match to TRBD2 covers 14 bases. Germline trimming cut 6 bases from V and 7 bases from J; bases unmatched to any gene: 2. The germline V gene has CDR1 MDHEN and CDR2 SYDVKM. The CDR3 consists of 14 residues. The CDR3 DNA sequence: TGTGCCAGCAGGACTAGCGGGGGGGGAAATGAGCAGTTCTTC. Its protein is CASRTSGGGNEQFF.

The J gene is TRBJ2-7, the V gene TRBV6-5; tentatively, D is TRBD1 (6 bases). This CDR3 spans 14 amino acids. V lost 6 bases to trimming and J lost 4 bases, with 16 bases between them. From germline, CDR1 is MNHEY and CDR2 SVGAGI. The CDR3 coding sequence is TGTGCCAGCAGGGACCCCGGGACAAGATACGAGCAGTACTTC. Amino acids: CASRDPGTRYEQYF.

This clone was counted a few times. J is TRBJ2-1 and V is TRBV3-1 (or the pseudogene TRBV3-2); no reliable D call. The V end was cut by 3 bases, the J end by 9 bases, with 9 bases between. Germline V lookup: CDR1 LGHDT, CDR2 YNNKEL (reference sequence). CDR3 length: 12 amino acids. The DNA for the CDR3 is TGTGCCAGCAGCCAGGCATCCCGTGAGCAGTTCTTC. Translating gives CASSQASREQFF.

The V call is TRBV29-1, the J call TRBJ1-3; the D is unclear. With 7 bases removed from V and 0 bases from J, the gap between germline ends came to 10 bases. CDR3 length: 13 residues. Germline assignment: CDR1 SQVTM and CDR2 ANQGSEA. The DNA of the CDR3 is TGCAGCGCCGCGGGAACCTCTGGAAACACCATATATTTT. Translated, it gives CSAAGTSGNTIYF.

CDR3 bases: TGTGCCAGCAGCTTGAACCCTTCGGGTAACACCATATATTTT. It translates to CASSLNPSGNTIYF. The chain is built from TRBV5-5 and TRBJ1-3; D not certain. CDR3 size: 14 residues. Germline V CDR1 and CDR2: SGHKS, YYEKEE (reference sequence). V shed 1 base and J shed 7 bases, with 12 bases lying between them.

The V call is TRBV4-2, the J call TRBJ1-4; TRBD1 might be the D (5 bases). CDR1 and CDR2 (germline): LGHNA, YNFKEQ. The CDR3 is made up of 14 amino acids. The germline V and J ends were trimmed by 2 bases and 7 bases, with 11 bases remaining between them. This CDR3 reads CASSQQGLGEKLFF. The CDR3 DNA follows: TGTGCCAGCAGCCAACAGGGCCTGGGTGAAAAACTGTTTTTT.

This clone was observed once. The chain is built from TRBV27 and TRBJ2-3, with 7 positions matching TRBD2. The V gene end was trimmed by 9 bases and the J gene end by 0 bases; junction bases not matched to a gene: 9. CDR3 length: 15 residues. The germline V gene encodes CDR1 MNHEY and CDR2 SMNVEV (reference sequence). The CDR3 coding sequence is TGTGCCAGTTCACTGGGGGGGACTAGCACAGATACGCAGTATTTT. Translation gives CASSLGGTSTDTQYF.

This clone has only one observation. The chain is built from TRBV6-2 or TRBV6-3 and TRBJ2-7; D may be TRBD1 (6 bases). V was pared by 5 bases and J by 1 base, with 18 bases between. This CDR3 region has 16 residues. Germline V gene sequence: CDR1 MNHEY, CDR2 SVGEGT. CDR3 DNA: TGTGCCAGCAGTCTCTCTCACGGGACACCGTCCTACGAGCAGTACTTC. Translated: CASSLSHGTPSYEQYF.

Only one count was recorded for this clone. The chain recombines TRBV9 with TRBJ1-3; weak D call: TRBD1 (6 bases). Deletions cut 5 bases from V and 2 bases from J, with 11 bases between. Germline V gives CDR1 SGDLS, CDR2 YYNGEE. The CDR3 extends over 14 amino acids. CDR3 sequence reads: CASRSQGAGNTIYF. CDR3 sequence (DNA): TGTGCCAGCAGATCACAGGGTGCTGGAAACACCATATATTTT.

This clone was counted a few times. The CDR3 reads CASSASVNTEAFF. CDR3 sequence (DNA): TGTGCCAGCAGCGCCTCAGTAAACACTGAAGCTTTCTTT. The gene calls are TRBV9 and TRBJ1-1; D is ambiguous. Germline V gene lookup returns CDR1 SGDLS and CDR2 YYNGEE. The CDR3 covers 13 residues. The V end was cut by 3 bases, the J end by 2 bases, with 8 bases between.

V and J are TRBV6-5 and TRBJ1-2, with 7 bases aligning to TRBD1. Germline V lookup: CDR1 MNHEY, CDR2 SVGAGI. The junction had 4 bases not matched to a gene; V was cut back by 2 bases and J by 4 bases. The CDR3 runs 14 residues. The CDR3 spells CASSYQTGIYGYTF. As DNA, the CDR3 is TGTGCCAGCAGTTACCAGACAGGGATCTATGGCTACACCTTC.

This rearrangement joins TRBV9 to TRBJ1-3; D unresolved. This CDR3 is 14 amino acids long. The ends were cut back, 2 bases at V and 0 bases at J, with 6 bases in the middle. The germline V gene has CDR1 SGDLS and CDR2 YYNGEE. The CDR3 here is CASSVGLSGNTIYF. In DNA form, the CDR3 reads TGTGCCAGCAGCGTTGGGCTCTCTGGAAACACCATATATTTT.

CDR3 sequence reads: CASRKGGATDTQYF. For the CDR3, the DNA is TGTGCCAGCAGGAAAGGAGGGGCGACAGATACGCAGTATTTT. The rearrangement uses TRBV6-5 and TRBJ2-3, with D possibly being TRBD2 (6 bases). Germline values: CDR1 MNHEY, CDR2 SVGAGI. Between the trimmed V and J ends, which lost 6 bases and 3 bases, there was a span of 13 bases. The CDR3 is made up of 14 amino acids.

This sequence joins TRBV3-1 (or the pseudogene TRBV3-2) and TRBJ2-3; a weak D match, TRBD1 (6 bases). The CDR3 runs to 15 residues. In germline, CDR1 is LGHDT, CDR2 YNNKEL (reference sequence). V was clipped by 1 base and J by 1 base, with 9 bases between them. CDR3 sequence: CASSQGGHRTDTQYF. CDR3 DNA: TGTGCCAGCAGCCAAGGGGGACACCGCACAGATACGCAGTATTTT.

The chain combines TRBV5-1 with TRBJ2-7, with TRBD2 as a possible D gene (5 bases). Germline V lookup: CDR1 SGHRS, CDR2 YFSETQ. V was cut by 5 bases and J by 6 bases, with 9 bases left in between. The CDR3 length is 11 residues. The chain's CDR3 is CASSWESEQYF. The CDR3 DNA reads TGCGCCAGCAGTTGGGAGAGCGAGCAGTACTTC.

The chain joins TRBV28 to TRBJ2-7; 9 nucleotides agree with TRBD1. Germline-derived CDR1 and CDR2 are MDHEN and SYDVKM. This CDR3 spans 14 amino acids. After removal of 1 base from V and 7 bases from J, the junction contained 5 bases not matched to a gene. CDR3 coding DNA: TGTGCCAGCAGTTTATTCCAGGACAGGGGTGAGCAGTACTTC. Its protein is CASSLFQDRGEQYF. Drawing the rest from reference TRBV28 and TRBJ2-7, the complete variable domain is DVKVTQSSRYLVKRTGEKVFLECVQDMDHENMFWYRQDPGLGLRLIYFSYDVKMKEKGDIPEGYSVSREKKERFSLILESASTNQTSMYLCASSLFQDRGEQYFGPGTRLTVT.

The J gene is TRBJ2-7, the V gene TRBV12-3 or TRBV12-4, with D perhaps matching TRBD1 (6 bases). The germline V and J ends were trimmed by 6 bases and 4 bases, with 13 bases remaining between them. The CDR3 contains 13 residues. The CDR3 region has the DNA TGTGCCAGCAGCCTACAGGGTTTGTACGAGCAGTACTTC. Protein sequence: CASSLQGLYEQYF.